This T cell receptor (beta chain) was obtained from a study of cytomegalovirus exposure and HLA in healthy donors. Regarding the study as a whole: An observed cluster of highly shared sequence variants was recorded as a likely sequencing artifact. Based on reports, TCR beta sequences accurately predicted HLA-A and HLA-B alleles for most subjects. A few CMV-associated chains were confirmed in vitro to be specific for CMV antigens. An analysis that was carried out later associated fewer than 20,000 TCR beta sequences with HLA alleles at 0.05 false discovery rate.

Turning to this clone: The antigen is unknown.

The germline V gene encodes CDR1 SGHNT and CDR2 YYREEE (reference sequence). This CDR3 has 15 residues. V dropped 4 bases and J dropped 2; count of bases not matched to a gene: 7. PCR was performed using 60 Vbeta and 13 Jbeta primers. Profiling relied on immunoSEQ multiplex PCR, and the TCRdb table lists in-frame clones only, not all of them. This sample has around 160,000 clones; around 68% occur once, and the top ten carry roughly 1.4%. The clonotype comes from a man aged 45-60 years in good health and CMV-seronegative. Sequenced input: PBMCs. V is TRBV5-4 and J is TRBJ2-5; the match to TRBD1 covers 8 bases. The chain's CDR3 is CASSIGQGHQETQYF. CDR3 DNA: TGTGCCAGCAGCATAGGACAGGGCCATCAAGAGACCCAGTACTTC.